What follows are 15 T cell receptor beta chains derived from one specimen sequenced in a study of T cells after yellow fever vaccination. One entry per CDR3 protein, called by TCRdb with MiXCR from the 5' RACE reads. The sample has a few hundred thousand distinct CDR3 sequences, approximately 4% seen once. The starting material was PBMCs, obtained 15 days after the yellow fever booster vaccination. Every receptor here comes from a man younger than 35 who received the YFV17D yellow fever vaccine.

This clonotype was seen only a few times. The chain joins TRBV12-3 or TRBV12-4 to TRBJ1-2; 8 nucleotides agree with TRBD1. The CDR3 has 13 residues. V dropped 8 bases and J dropped 4; count of bases not matched to a gene: 6. The CDR3 DNA reads as TGTGCCAGCTCGGGACAGGACAGCTATGGCTACACCTTC. Protein sequence: CASSGQDSYGYTF.

V gene TRBV6-1 combines with J gene TRBJ1-1; D is perhaps TRBD1 (6 bases). V gave up 2 bases and J gave up 3 bases, with 10 bases separating them. The CDR3 extends over 14 amino acids. Germline lookup yields CDR1 MNHNS and CDR2 SASEGT. The CDR3 region is CASSEQQGYTEAFF. CDR3 DNA sequence: TGTGCCAGCAGTGAACAGCAGGGGTACACTGAAGCTTTCTTT.

The chain uses TRBV7-2 and TRBJ2-2, with D maybe TRBD1 (6 bases). The CDR3 sequence is 16 residues long. V dropped 2 bases and J dropped 5 bases, with 15 bases sitting between them. The germline V gene encodes CDR1 SGHTA and CDR2 FQGNSA. The CDR3 DNA reads as TGTGCCAGCAGCTTAAGTCCAGGGGCTCGGACCGGGGAGCTGTTTTTT. This codes for CASSLSPGARTGELFF.

This clonotype was observed at least ten times. The rearrangement links TRBV5-5 to TRBJ1-4; 8 bases line up with TRBD1. This CDR3 comprises 14 residues. Trimming took 1 base from V and 5 from J; bases not matched to a gene: 1. Germline CDR1 and CDR2: SGHKS and YYEKEE (reference sequence). CDR3 in DNA: TGTGCCAGCAGCTTGACAGGGGGGAATGAAAAACTGTTTTTT. This codes for CASSLTGGNEKLFF.

This chain links TRBV4-1 with TRBJ2-3; D remains ambiguous. Germline CDR1 and CDR2: MGHRA and YSYEKL. Trimming left V 0 bases short and J 1 base short, with 11 bases between. The CDR3 covers 16 residues. Here the CDR3 reads CASSQDGRLGTDTQYF. Written as DNA, the CDR3 is TGCGCCAGCAGCCAAGATGGCCGGTTGGGCACAGATACGCAGTATTTT.

The V gene is TRBV14, the J gene TRBJ2-5; D remains ambiguous. This CDR3 spans 12 amino acids. V lost 5 bases and J 3 bases, leaving 7 bases between the germline ends. CDR1 is SGHDN, CDR2 FVKESK, per germline. This chain's CDR3 is CASSAAEETQYF. CDR3 in DNA: TGTGCCAGCAGCGCTGCCGAAGAGACCCAGTACTTC.

This clonotype was seen a handful of times. The gene calls are TRBV29-1 and TRBJ2-5; TRBD2 agrees at 9 bases. CDR3 size: 15 residues. J gave up 7 bases and V 6 bases, and 15 bases lay outside the gene matches. From germline, CDR1 is SQVTM and CDR2 ANQGSEA. The CDR3 DNA sequence: TGCAGCGTGACCGCCGGACTAGCGTGGCTAGGGACCCAGTACTTC. It translates to CSVTAGLAWLGTQYF.

This clonotype was counted ten times or more. CDR3 bases: TGTGCCAGCAGCCCCGCCGGACTAGCGGGGGGTTACGAGCAGTACTTC. Residues: CASSPAGLAGGYEQYF. The chain uses TRBV7-6 and TRBJ2-7, with TRBD2 identical over 14 bases. The CDR3 length is 16 residues. J lost 4 bases, V lost 5 bases, and 7 bases had no gene match. Germline CDR1 SGHVS, CDR2 FNYEAQ.

This chain uses TRBV20-1 with TRBJ2-3; 7 positions agree with TRBD1. Germline V CDR1 and CDR2: DFQATT, SNEGSKA (reference sequence). CDR3 length equals 13 residues. V trimming: 7 bases; J trimming: 1 base; junction bases outside the gene matches: 5. The CDR3 DNA follows: TGCAGTGTCGCCCAGGGGGGCACAGATACGCAGTATTTT. The encoded protein is CSVAQGGTDTQYF.

This clonotype occurred many times. CDR3 sequence: CASSQDDRADTQYF. The CDR3 nucleotides are TGCGCCAGCAGCCAAGATGACAGGGCAGATACGCAGTATTTT. This sequence joins TRBV4-3 and TRBJ2-3, with TRBD1 identical over 7 bases. V lost 0 bases, J lost 4 bases, and 1 base stayed unmatched. Germline V gene sequence: CDR1 LGHNA, CDR2 YSLEER. The CDR3 is 14 residues long.

The rearrangement links TRBV10-3 to TRBJ2-3; D is ambiguous. V lost 4 bases and J lost 2, with 16 bases in between. The V gene's germline CDR1 is ENHRY and CDR2 SYGVKD. This CDR3 has 16 residues. In DNA, the CDR3 is TGTGCCATCAGTGCCGAGTTTCCGGGCGCCACAGATACGCAGTATTTT. Its translation is CAISAEFPGATDTQYF.

This clonotype was picked up many times. The rearrangement joins TRBV7-9 to TRBJ2-2, with D hard to call. Trimming removed 5 bases at V and 0 bases at J, with 10 bases between. The CDR3 has 15 amino acids. CDR1 and CDR2 from the germline V gene are SEHNR and FQNEAQ (reference sequence). The chain's CDR3 is CASSLVDPNTGELFF. Here the CDR3 DNA reads TGTGCCAGCAGCCTCGTCGACCCGAACACCGGGGAGCTGTTTTTT.

V usage is TRBV20-1 and J usage is TRBJ2-3; D ambiguous. Trimming left V 6 bases short and J 5 bases short, with 3 bases between. CDR1 and CDR2 from the germline V gene are DFQATT and SNEGSKA (reference sequence). The CDR3 runs to 9 residues. The CDR3 nucleotides read TGCAGTGCCGGAGATACGCAGTATTTT. Protein sequence: CSAGDTQYF.

This clonotype showed up just a few times. This sequence joins TRBV5-1 and TRBJ2-1; the match to TRBD1 covers 7 bases. V shed 4 bases and J 7 bases; nucleotides not matched to a gene: 8. This CDR3 contains 14 residues. Germline CDR1 and CDR2: SGHRS and YFSETQ. The CDR3 protein is CASSPGQRINEQFF. In DNA, the CDR3 is TGCGCCAGCAGCCCGGGACAGAGAATAAATGAGCAGTTCTTC. Full variable domain (missing parts from reference TRBV5-1 and TRBJ2-1): KAGVTQTPRYLIKTRGQQVTLSCSPISGHRSVSWYQQTPGQGLQFLFEYFSETQRNKGNFPGRFSGRQFSNSRSEMNVSTLELGDSALYLCASSPGQRINEQFFGPGTRLTVL.

This clonotype was recorded many times. The chain recombines TRBV7-9 with TRBJ2-1; possible D gene TRBD1, 6 bases. The V end was cut by 5 bases, the J end by 6 bases, with 14 bases between. This CDR3 has 14 amino acids. Per the germline V gene, CDR1 is SEHNR and CDR2 is FQNEAQ (reference sequence). CDR3 protein: CASSRQAGSNEQFF. CDR3 bases: TGTGCCAGCAGCCGACAGGCTGGGTCCAATGAGCAGTTCTTC.